This entry lists 3 T cell receptor beta chains sequenced from one sample in a study of early T cells in non-severe SARS-CoV-2 infection. Using its own MiXCR run on the 5' RACE reads, TCRdb lists one record per CDR3 protein. The table records 20,000 to 30,000 distinct CDR3 sequences, 4.3% of them present only once. Sequenced material: whole blood. Receptors originate from an adult who was a healthcare worker with PCR-confirmed SARS-CoV-2 infection or an uninfected control (not recorded which).

This rearrangement joins TRBV6-6 to TRBJ2-7, with 10 positions matching TRBD1. The V gene end was trimmed by 7 bases and the J gene end by 2 bases; junction bases not matched to a gene: 5. This CDR3 has 14 residues. Per germline, CDR1 MNHNY and CDR2 SVGAGI (reference sequence). This CDR3 is CASNRGTGAYEQYF. Here the CDR3 DNA reads TGTGCCAGCAACCGGGGGACAGGGGCCTACGAGCAGTACTTC.

This clonotype was seen ten or more times. The chain links TRBV29-1 to TRBJ2-1; TRBD1 is a possible D gene (6 bases). The V end lost 7 bases, the J end lost 5 bases, and 18 bases lay between the germline ends. CDR3 length equals 14 residues. Looked up from germline, CDR1 is SQVTM and CDR2 is ANQGSEA. CDR3 residues: CSASGDPGHNEQFF. CDR3 sequence (DNA): TGCAGCGCCTCAGGGGACCCCGGACACAATGAGCAGTTCTTC.

In regard to this clonotype: Just one base apart from a much larger clone, this may be a read error. V gene TRBV3-1 combines with J gene TRBJ1-2; no clear D. This CDR3 comprises 16 residues. The germline CDR1 and CDR2 sequences are LGHDT and YNNKEL (reference sequence). The CDR3 bases are TGTGCCAGCAGCCAAGATCTTATAACCGAAAGTTATGACTACACCTTC. Protein sequence: CASSQDLITESYDYTF.